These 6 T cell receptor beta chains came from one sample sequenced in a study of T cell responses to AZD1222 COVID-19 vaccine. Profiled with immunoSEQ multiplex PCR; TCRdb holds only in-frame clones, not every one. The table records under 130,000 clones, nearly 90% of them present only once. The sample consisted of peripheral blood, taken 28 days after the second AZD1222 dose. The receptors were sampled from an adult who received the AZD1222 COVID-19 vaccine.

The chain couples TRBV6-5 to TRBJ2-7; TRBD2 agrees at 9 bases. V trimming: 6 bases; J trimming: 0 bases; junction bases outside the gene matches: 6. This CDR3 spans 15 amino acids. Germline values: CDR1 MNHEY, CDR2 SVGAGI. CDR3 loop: CASSHPSGNSYEQYF. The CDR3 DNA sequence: TGTGCCAGCAGCCACCCTAGCGGGAACTCCTACGAGCAGTACTTC.

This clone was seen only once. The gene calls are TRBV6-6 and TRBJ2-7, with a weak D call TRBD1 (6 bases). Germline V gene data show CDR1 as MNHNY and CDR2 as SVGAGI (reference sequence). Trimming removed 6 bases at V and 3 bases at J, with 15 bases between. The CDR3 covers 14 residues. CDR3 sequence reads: CASRRGQPGYEQYF. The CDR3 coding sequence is TGTGCCAGCAGAAGGGGACAACCAGGCTACGAGCAGTACTTC.

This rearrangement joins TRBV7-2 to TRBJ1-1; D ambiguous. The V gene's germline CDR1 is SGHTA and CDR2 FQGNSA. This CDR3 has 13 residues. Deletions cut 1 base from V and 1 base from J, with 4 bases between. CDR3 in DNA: TGTGCCAGCAGCTTAGTGTGGAACACTGAAGCTTTCTTT. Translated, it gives CASSLVWNTEAFF.

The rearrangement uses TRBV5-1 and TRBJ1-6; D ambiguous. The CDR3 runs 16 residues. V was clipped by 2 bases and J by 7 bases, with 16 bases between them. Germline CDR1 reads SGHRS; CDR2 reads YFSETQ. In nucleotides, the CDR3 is TGCGCCAGCAGCTTTGCTTCGGGCAGTCGGAATTCACCCCTCCACTTT. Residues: CASSFASGSRNSPLHF.

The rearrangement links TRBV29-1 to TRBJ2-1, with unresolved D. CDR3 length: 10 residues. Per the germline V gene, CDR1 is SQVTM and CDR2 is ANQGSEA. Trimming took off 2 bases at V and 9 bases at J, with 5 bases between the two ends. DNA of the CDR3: TGCAGCGTTGAATTGGGTGAGCAGTTCTTC. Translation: CSVELGEQFF.

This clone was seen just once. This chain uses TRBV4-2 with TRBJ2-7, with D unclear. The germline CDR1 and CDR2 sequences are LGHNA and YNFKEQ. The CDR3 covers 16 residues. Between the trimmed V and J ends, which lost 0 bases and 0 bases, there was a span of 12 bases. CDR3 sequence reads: CASSQDHNSPSYEQYF. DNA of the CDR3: TGTGCCAGCAGCCAAGATCACAACAGCCCCTCCTACGAGCAGTACTTC.